This passage covers 14 T cell receptor beta chains from one sample sequenced in a study of CXCR3-negative and CXCR3-positive naive CD8 T cells. Notes on the study in general: The study found more hydrophobic TRB CDR3s in CXCR3-positive naive cells than in CXCR3-negative naive cells.

Libraries were UMI-labeled 5' RACE TRB cDNA. No DNA is given; TCRdb re-called the 5' RACE reads and lists each CDR3 protein once. The repertoire shows around 160,000 distinct CDR3 sequences; the top ten hold 0.25% to 0.3%. Their antigen targets remain unknown. Sequenced: naive CXCR3+ CD8+ T cells from blood. As for subset: CD45RO-CCR7+CD27+CD95- naive CD8+ T cells expressing CXCR3 (TNR3+). These receptors were obtained from a human donor in good health. Some clones in this sample may be carry-over from other donors' samples.

The gene calls are TRBV18 and TRBJ2-3; TCRdb designates TRBD2, a call that cannot be tested without DNA. The V gene's germline CDR1 is KGHSH and CDR2 LQKENI. The CDR3 covers 17 residues. The CDR3 protein is CASSGQAGPISTDTQYF.

The V gene is TRBV29-1, the J gene TRBJ2-7; there is no DNA to check the TCRdb D call of TRBD1. Per the germline V gene, CDR1 is SQVTM and CDR2 is ANQGSEA. The CDR3 covers 15 residues. The CDR3 region is CSVSMVGGSSYEQYF.

The chain couples TRBV12-3 or TRBV12-4 to TRBJ2-7; TCRdb gives TRBD2 as the D gene, but with no DNA this cannot be confirmed. The CDR3 length is 14 residues. The CDR3: CASTLGHGPYEQYF.

J is TRBJ2-7 and V is TRBV14; with no DNA, the TCRdb D assignment of TRBD1 cannot be verified. There are 15 residues in the CDR3. The germline V gene has CDR1 SGHDN and CDR2 FVKESK. The CDR3 here is CASSQGQGSSYEQYF.

The CDR3 reads CASSPGTSGRAEEQFF. The rearrangement links TRBV14 to TRBJ2-1; TCRdb lists TRBD2, though no DNA is available to test this call. The length of the CDR3 is 16 residues. CDR1 and CDR2 from the germline V gene are SGHDN and FVKESK.

The V gene is TRBV29-1, the J gene TRBJ1-3; TCRdb outputs TRBD1, but without DNA this stays unchecked. There are 15 residues in the CDR3. The V gene's germline CDR1 is SQVTM and CDR2 ANQGSEA. The CDR3 spells CSVEVWTGDGNTIYF.

The chain's CDR3 is CASSLYSTDTQYF. The rearrangement links TRBV4-1 to TRBJ2-3. The CDR3 consists of 13 residues. CDR1 and CDR2 from the germline V gene are MGHRA and YSYEKL.

CDR3 loop: CAWSALGAVYEQYF. The chain combines TRBV30 with TRBJ2-7. Per germline, CDR1 GTSNPN and CDR2 SVGIG (reference sequence). This CDR3 has 14 residues.

The chain combines TRBV29-1 with TRBJ2-7; there is no DNA to check the TCRdb D call of TRBD2. Germline assignment: CDR1 SQVTM and CDR2 ANQGSEA. The CDR3 loop spans 13 amino acids. Here the CDR3 reads CSVVLREGYEQYF.

V is TRBV29-1 and J is TRBJ2-3; the TCRdb call, TRBD2, lacks DNA for checking. The germline V gene encodes CDR1 SQVTM and CDR2 ANQGSEA. This CDR3 spans 18 amino acids. CDR3 sequence reads: CSVSGLAEMLSSTDTQYF.

The chain joins TRBV29-1 to TRBJ1-3. This CDR3 is 11 amino acids long. Per germline, CDR1 SQVTM and CDR2 ANQGSEA. Here the CDR3 reads CSVVEGNTIYF. The whole variable domain, filled in from reference TRBV29-1 and TRBJ1-3, reads SAVISQKPSRDICQRGTSLTIQCQVDSQVTMMFWYRQQPGQSLTLIATANQGSEATYESGFVIDKFPISRPNLTFSTLTVSNMSPEDSSIYLCSVVEGNTIYFGEGSWLTVV.

This chain connects TRBV24-1 to TRBJ2-2. The CDR3 has 12 residues. CDR1 is KGHDR, CDR2 SFDVKD, per germline. This CDR3 reads CATSRLTGELFF.

This chain connects TRBV7-8 to TRBJ2-2; TCRdb designates TRBD1, a call that cannot be tested without DNA. The CDR3 consists of 16 residues. Germline-derived CDR1 and CDR2 are SGHVS and FQNEAQ. The CDR3 sequence: CASSLGPPKPTGELFF.

The gene calls are TRBV20-1 and TRBJ2-7; the TRBD1 assignment by TCRdb is unverifiable without DNA. There are 16 residues in the CDR3. CDR1 is DFQATT, CDR2 SNEGSKA, per germline (reference sequence). CDR3 protein: CSARGTGGVFGYEQHF.